This note documents a single T cell receptor beta chain sequence. No antigen is known for it. The record has no base qualities; no much larger clone is one base away. TCRdb names Illumina HiSeq 2500 as the instrument used. TCR beta libraries were prepared by quantitative 5'-RACE with molecular barcodes. The authors processed their data as follows. Disease-linked TCR variants were identified with a new computational method built on a probabilistic model of VDJ rearrangement. The raw public reads went through TCRdb reprocessing: fastp at Q25, MiXCR clone calling, in-frame beta chains kept. Each CDR3 protein appears once, grouped with its most common genes and DNA. Here the V and J calls rest on TCRdb's processing, not on the authors' analysis. A total of 750,000 to 850,000 distinct CDR3 sequences appear in this sample, approximately 10% of them only once. Roughly 0.51% of the sample is held by the ten biggest clonotypes.

This sample stems from a study of CD8 T cells in ankylosing spondylitis (dated by TCRdb to about 2017). Broadly, across the study: T cell receptor beta repertoires were profiled in healthy donors and ankylosing spondylitis patients so that disease-linked TCR variants could be found. In total, the full study cohort was made up of about 99 healthy donors and about two dozen ankylosing spondylitis patients. Samples of peripheral blood were taken, and for ankylosing spondylitis patients, synovial fluid was collected as well.

Summary of the overall study and its limitations: A TCR beta motif made up of several highly homologous amino acid variants appeared to be characteristic of blood from ankylosing spondylitis patients. Significant enrichment of the disease-linked clones was reported in matched synovial fluid samples from ankylosing spondylitis patients. Some TCR beta motif variants had previously been reported in synovial fluid and blood of reactive arthritis patients, which suggested common disease-initiation mechanisms. The disease-linked clones showed a CD8+ phenotype and occurred at relatively low frequencies in peripheral blood.

The CDR3 holds 12 amino acids from the cysteine to the phenylalanine. Only the CDR3 part of the read is kept: 36 bases, read in frame from the first base. V is reduced by 6 bases and J by 4 bases, leaving a spacing of 10 bases between them. CDR1 SGHRS and CDR2 YFSETQ are derived from the germline V gene. The sample consisted of blood, either unsorted or a sorted T cell fraction (not recorded which). The clonotype comes from a male donor with ankylosing spondylitis. The chain was built from TRBV5-1 and TRBJ2-5, with no confident D gene call. For the CDR3, the sequence is CASMQIGETQYF. The nucleotide sequence reads TGCGCCAGCATGCAGATCGGAGAGACCCAGTACTTC.